This T cell receptor beta chain came from a study of blood T cell repertoires in COVID-19. At the level of the study: Samples taken during acute and convalescent COVID-19 were collected in the United States, Italy and Spain. PBMCs, B-cell-depleted T cells, or T cells were the source of the cDNA or gDNA that made up the material.

Germline values: CDR1 SGHRS, CDR2 YFSETQ. CDR3 size: 13 residues. After removal of 4 bases from V and 5 bases from J, the junction contained 4 bases not matched to a gene. Original methodology: Amplification from reference gene primers served as the basis for estimated nucleated cell counts. The data were produced by immunoSEQ multiplex PCR, yet TCRdb's version contains in-frame clones alone and is incomplete. For V, J and clone size, that table is used; D and trimming come from the DNA. The sample contains under 20,000 clones, under 90% of which appear only once. The chain uses TRBV5-1 and TRBJ1-1; 8 positions agree with TRBD1. Sequencing was carried out using peripheral blood. The TCR comes from a human donor in a cohort sampled during active COVID-19. In DNA form, the CDR3 reads TGCGCCAGCAGCCGAGACAGGGGTACTGAAGCTTTCTTT. The encoded protein is CASSRDRGTEAFF.